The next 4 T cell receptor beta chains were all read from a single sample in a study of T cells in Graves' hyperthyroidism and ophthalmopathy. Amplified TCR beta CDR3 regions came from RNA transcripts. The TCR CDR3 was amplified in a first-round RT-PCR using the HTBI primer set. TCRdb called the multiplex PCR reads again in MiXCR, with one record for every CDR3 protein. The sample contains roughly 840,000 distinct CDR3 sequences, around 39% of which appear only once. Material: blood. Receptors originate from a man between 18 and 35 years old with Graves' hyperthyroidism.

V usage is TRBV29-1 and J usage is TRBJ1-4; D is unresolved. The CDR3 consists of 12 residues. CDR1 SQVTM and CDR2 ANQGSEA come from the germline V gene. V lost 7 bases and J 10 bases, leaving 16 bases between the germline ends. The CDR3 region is CSAALGSGKLFF. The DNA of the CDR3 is TGCAGCGCCGCCTTGGGCTCTGGAAAACTGTTTTTT.

The CDR3 DNA reads as TGTGCCAGCAGTGAAGGGGTAGCGGGAGCCTACGTCCTGACTTTC. Translation: CASSEGVAGAYVLTF. V usage is TRBV2 and J usage is TRBJ2-6, with 9 bases matching TRBD2. The CDR3 is made up of 15 amino acids. CDR1 and CDR2 from the germline V gene are SNHLY and FYNNEI. With V trimmed by 1 base and J by 11 bases, 6 bases remained unmatched.

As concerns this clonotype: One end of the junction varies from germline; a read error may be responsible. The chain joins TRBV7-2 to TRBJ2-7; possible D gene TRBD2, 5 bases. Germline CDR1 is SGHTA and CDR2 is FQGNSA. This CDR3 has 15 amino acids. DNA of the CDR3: TGTGCCAGCAGCTTAGTAGTGACTACTAACTACGGGCAGTACTTC. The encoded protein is CASSLVVTTNYGQYF.

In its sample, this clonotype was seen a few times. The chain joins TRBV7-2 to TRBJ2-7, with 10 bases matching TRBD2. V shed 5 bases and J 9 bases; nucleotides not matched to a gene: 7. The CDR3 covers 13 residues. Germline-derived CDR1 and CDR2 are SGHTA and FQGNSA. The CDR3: CASSPILAGPQYF. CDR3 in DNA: TGTGCCAGCAGCCCAATACTAGCGGGGCCGCAGTACTTC.